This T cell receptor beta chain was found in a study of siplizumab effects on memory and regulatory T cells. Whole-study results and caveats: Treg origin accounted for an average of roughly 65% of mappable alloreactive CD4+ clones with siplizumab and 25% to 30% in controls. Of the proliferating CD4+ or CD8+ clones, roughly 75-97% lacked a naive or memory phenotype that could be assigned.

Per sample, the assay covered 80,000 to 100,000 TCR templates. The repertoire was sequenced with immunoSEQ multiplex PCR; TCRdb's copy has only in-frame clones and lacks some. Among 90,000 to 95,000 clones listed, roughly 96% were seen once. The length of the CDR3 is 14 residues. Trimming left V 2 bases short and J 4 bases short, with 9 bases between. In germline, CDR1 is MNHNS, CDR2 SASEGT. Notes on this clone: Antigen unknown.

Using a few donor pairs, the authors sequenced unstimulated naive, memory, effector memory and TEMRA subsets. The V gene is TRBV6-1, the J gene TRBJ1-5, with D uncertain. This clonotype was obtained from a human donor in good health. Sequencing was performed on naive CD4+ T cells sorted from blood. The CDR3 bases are TGTGCCAGCAGTGAAACGGGAAAAAATCAGCCCCAGCATTTT. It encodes CASSETGKNQPQHF.